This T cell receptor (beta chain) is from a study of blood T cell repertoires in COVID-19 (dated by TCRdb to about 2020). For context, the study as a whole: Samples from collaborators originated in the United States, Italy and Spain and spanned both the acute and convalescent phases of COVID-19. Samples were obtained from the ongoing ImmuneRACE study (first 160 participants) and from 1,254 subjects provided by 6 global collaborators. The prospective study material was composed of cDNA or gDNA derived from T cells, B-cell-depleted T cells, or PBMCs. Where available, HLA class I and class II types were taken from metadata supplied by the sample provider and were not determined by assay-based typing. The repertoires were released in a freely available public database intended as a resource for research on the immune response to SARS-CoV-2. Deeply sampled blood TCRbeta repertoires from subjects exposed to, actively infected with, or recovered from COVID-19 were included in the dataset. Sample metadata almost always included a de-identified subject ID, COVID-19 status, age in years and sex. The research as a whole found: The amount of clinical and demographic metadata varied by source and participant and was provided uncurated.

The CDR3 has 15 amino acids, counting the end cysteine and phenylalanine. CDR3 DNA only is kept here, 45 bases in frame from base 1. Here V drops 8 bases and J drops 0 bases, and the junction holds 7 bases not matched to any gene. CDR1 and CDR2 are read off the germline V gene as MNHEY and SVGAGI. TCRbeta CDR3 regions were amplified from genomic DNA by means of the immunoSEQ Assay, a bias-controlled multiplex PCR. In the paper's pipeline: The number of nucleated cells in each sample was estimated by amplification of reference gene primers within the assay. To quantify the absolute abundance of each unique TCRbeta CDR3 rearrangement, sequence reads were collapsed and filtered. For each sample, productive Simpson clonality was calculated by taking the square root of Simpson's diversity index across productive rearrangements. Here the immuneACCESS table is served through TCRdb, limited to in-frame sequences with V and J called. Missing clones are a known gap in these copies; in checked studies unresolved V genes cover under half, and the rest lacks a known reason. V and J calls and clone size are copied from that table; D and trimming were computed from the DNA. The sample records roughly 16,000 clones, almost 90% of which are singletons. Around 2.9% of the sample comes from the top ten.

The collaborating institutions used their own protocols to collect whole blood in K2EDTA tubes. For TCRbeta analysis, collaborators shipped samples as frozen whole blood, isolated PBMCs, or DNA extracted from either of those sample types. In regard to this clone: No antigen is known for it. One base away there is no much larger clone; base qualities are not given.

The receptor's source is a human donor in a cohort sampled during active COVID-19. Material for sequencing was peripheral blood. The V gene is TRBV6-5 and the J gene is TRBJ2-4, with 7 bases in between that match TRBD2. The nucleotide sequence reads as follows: TGTGCCAGCCGTAGCGGGTCCTTAGCCAAAAACATTCAGTACTTC. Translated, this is CASRSGSLAKNIQYF.